This T cell receptor beta chain was captured in a study of T-cell memory formation after mild COVID-19. Across the study: Largely donor-specific TCR clusters were found. Study-level results: Pre-infection memory already had some responding clones, implying cross-reactive memory joined. Clones that shrank (day 15 to 85) were balanced CD4/CD8, whereas later expanders leaned CD4+. For contracting clones, CD4+ ones sat mainly in CM and EM, CD8+ in EMRA.

The sample holds a few counts of this clonotype. Its antigen remains unidentified. TCRdb re-derived calls from the 5' RACE reads in MiXCR, one entry per CDR3 protein. The table has about 440,000 distinct CDR3 sequences, about 19% seen once; the top ten hold more than 8%. The receptor's source is an adult woman who had mild COVID-19 (a few samples of this study predate the infection). Cell type and time point are not known. Material for sequencing was PBMCs or a T cell subset sorted from them (not recorded which).

The CDR3 region has the DNA TGCGCCAGCAGCTTGATGGGACAGGGGTCTGCGAACACTGAAGCTTTCTTT. Translation: CASSLMGQGSANTEAFF. V gene TRBV5-1 combines with J gene TRBJ1-1; 10 bases agree with TRBD1. Germline CDR1 is SGHRS and CDR2 is YFSETQ. V shed 1 base and J 1 base; nucleotides not matched to a gene: 7. This CDR3 is 17 amino acids long.